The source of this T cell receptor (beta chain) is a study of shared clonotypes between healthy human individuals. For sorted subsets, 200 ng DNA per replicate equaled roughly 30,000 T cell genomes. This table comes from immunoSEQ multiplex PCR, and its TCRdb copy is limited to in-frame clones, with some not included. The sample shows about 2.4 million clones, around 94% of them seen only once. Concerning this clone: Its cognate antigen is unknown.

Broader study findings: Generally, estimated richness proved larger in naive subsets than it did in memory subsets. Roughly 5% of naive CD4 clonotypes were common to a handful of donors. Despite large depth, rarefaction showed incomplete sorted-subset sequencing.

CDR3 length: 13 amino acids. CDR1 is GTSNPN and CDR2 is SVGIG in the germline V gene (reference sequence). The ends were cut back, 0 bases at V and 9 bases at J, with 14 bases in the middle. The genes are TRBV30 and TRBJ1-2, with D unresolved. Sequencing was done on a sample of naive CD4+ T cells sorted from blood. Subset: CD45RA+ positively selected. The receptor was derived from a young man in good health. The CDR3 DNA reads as TGTGCCTGGAGTGTTCCCAATTTCTGGCGCTACACCTTC. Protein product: CAWSVPNFWRYTF.